What follows are 19 T cell receptor beta chains derived from one specimen sequenced in a study of shared clonotypes between healthy human individuals (TCRdb year 2020). The receptor library was made with the immunoSEQ multiplex PCR assay. TCRdb limited this immuneACCESS table to in-frame rearrangements with V and J called. A share of clones is missing; checked studies link under half to unresolved V genes, and the rest is unexplained. Here the sample has around 2,000,000 clones; about 92% occur a single time. Jointly, the top ten make up under 2% of the sample. CD8 naive samples were obtained by positive selection for CCR7 among CD45RO-negative cells, yielding a CD45RA+CCR7+ population from which TemRA cells were excluded. The sample was naive CD8+ T cells from PBMCs. The cell subset or site label of this sample denotes: CD45RA+CCR7+. The source of these receptors is a man aged 18 to 35 in good health. Some clones in this sample may be carry-over from other donors' samples.

The chain has TRBV7-9 and TRBJ1-5; D ambiguous. The ends were cut back, 0 bases at V and 3 bases at J, with 9 bases in the middle. Germline V gene data show CDR1 as SEHNR and CDR2 as FQNEAQ (reference sequence). This CDR3 is 15 amino acids long. The CDR3 DNA reads as TGTGCCAGCAGCTTAGCGGGGAGCCCCAATCAGCCCCAGCATTTT. This translates into CASSLAGSPNQPQHF.

The chain combines TRBV29-1 with TRBJ1-2, with D possibly TRBD1 on 5 matching bases. The CDR3 consists of 14 residues. V lost 8 bases and J lost 6, with 22 bases in between. Germline CDR1 and CDR2: SQVTM and ANQGSEA. Written as DNA, the CDR3 is TGCAGCACCCACTGGGTGGACAACGCTGATGGCTACACCTTC. It is translated as CSTHWVDNADGYTF.

About this clone itself: The junction and the germline gene differ at one end; a read error may be behind it. The rearrangement links TRBV5-4 to TRBJ2-3; 9 bases align to TRBD1. The germline V gene encodes CDR1 SGHNT and CDR2 YYREEE (reference sequence). The CDR3 runs to 13 residues. Here the CDR3 reads CASGQGSMDTRYF. Here the CDR3 DNA reads TGTGCCAGCGGACAGGGGAGTATGGATACGCGGTATTTT. Filled out from reference TRBV5-4 and TRBJ2-3, the complete variable domain reads ETGVTQSPTHLIKTRGQQVTLRCSSQSGHNTVSWYQQALGQGPQFIFQYYREEENGRGNFPPRFSGLQFPNYSSELNVNALELDDSALYLCASGQGSMDTRYFGPGTRLTVL.

The count of this clone is one. The sample holds other DNA sequences that translate to the same CDR3. The chain links TRBV7-2 to TRBJ2-2; D ambiguous. V was shortened by 5 bases and J by 6 bases, with 4 bases between the two germline ends. Germline V gives CDR1 SGHTA, CDR2 FQGNSA. The CDR3 has 11 amino acids. The CDR3 DNA sequence: TGTGCCAGCAGCCTCTCCGGGGAGCTGTTTTTT. Its translation is CASSLSGELFF.

This sequence joins TRBV27 and TRBJ1-1; D might be TRBD1 (6 bases). The V gene lost 6 bases and the J gene lost 3 bases, with 14 bases spanning the gap. The CDR3 consists of 14 residues. Germline V gene lookup returns CDR1 MNHEY and CDR2 SMNVEV (reference sequence). CDR3 coding DNA: TGTGCCAGCAGGCGGCGACAGGCCTACACTGAAGCTTTCTTT. This encodes CASRRRQAYTEAFF.

This clone has only one observation. Other DNA sequences from this sample encode an identical CDR3 as well. J is TRBJ1-2 and V is TRBV27, with unresolved D. V gave up 2 bases and J gave up 3 bases, with 7 bases separating them. Germline V gene data show CDR1 as MNHEY and CDR2 as SMNVEV (reference sequence). The length of the CDR3 is 13 residues. The CDR3 DNA is TGTGCCAGCAGTTTAGGGAGATACTATGGCTACACCTTC. Translated, it gives CASSLGRYYGYTF.

The rearrangement links TRBV29-1 to TRBJ2-7; 10 bases map to TRBD1. The CDR3 has 13 amino acids. V shed 7 bases, J shed 5 bases, and the junction held 8 bases outside the gene matches. From germline, CDR1 is SQVTM and CDR2 ANQGSEA. The CDR3 loop is CSAGTGVGDEQYF. The CDR3 DNA sequence: TGCAGCGCTGGGACAGGGGTGGGTGACGAGCAGTACTTC.

The genes are TRBV7-8 and TRBJ2-7, with D perhaps TRBD2 (5 bases). There are 15 residues in the CDR3. Germline assignment: CDR1 SGHVS and CDR2 FQNEAQ. V shed 1 base and J shed 2 bases, with 12 bases lying between them. CDR3 in amino acids: CASSLGVAITYEQYF. The CDR3 nucleotides are TGTGCCAGCAGCTTAGGAGTAGCGATCACCTACGAGCAGTACTTC.

The chain uses TRBV19 and TRBJ1-3; 7 nucleotides match TRBD1. Losses at the gene ends were 10 bases for V and 4 bases for J; bases not matched to a gene: 7. CDR3 length equals 13 residues. Germline assignment: CDR1 LNHDA and CDR2 SQIVND (reference sequence). CDR3 in DNA: TGTGCCATCTTCGGGACAGACGGAAACACCATATATTTT. Residues: CAIFGTDGNTIYF.

J is TRBJ2-3 and V is TRBV7-3; 10 positions agree with TRBD2. Germline assignment: CDR1 SGHTA and CDR2 FQGTGA. V was clipped by 2 bases and J by 6 bases; unmatched bases: 8. The CDR3 runs 16 residues. The CDR3 reads CASSLGAGGYKDTQYF. The CDR3 bases are TGTGCCAGCAGCTTAGGAGCGGGAGGGTACAAGGATACGCAGTATTTT.

The genes are TRBV5-8 and TRBJ2-5; D possibly corresponds to TRBD1 (6 bases). This CDR3 spans 16 amino acids. Germline CDR1 and CDR2: SGHTS and YDEGEE. Trimming left V 2 bases short and J 3 bases short, with 17 bases between. CDR3 sequence: CASSFLAGEGEETQYF. CDR3 coding DNA: TGTGCCAGCAGCTTCTTGGCAGGGGAAGGTGAAGAGACCCAGTACTTC.

This sequence joins TRBV7-9 and TRBJ2-1, with 15 bases fitting TRBD2. V lost 4 bases to trimming and J lost 7 bases; unmatched junction nucleotides: 8. CDR3 size: 17 residues. Germline CDR1 and CDR2: SEHNR and FQNEAQ (reference sequence). The CDR3 region has the DNA TGTGCCAGCAGCTCCGGGACTAGCGGGAGGACGGGAAATGAGCAGTTCTTC. Protein: CASSSGTSGRTGNEQFF.

DNA for the CDR3: TGTGCCAGCAGCTTAGACGACAGGACCTTCTCTGGAAACACCATATATTTT. Residues: CASSLDDRTFSGNTIYF. V gene TRBV11-2 combines with J gene TRBJ1-3; a weak D match, TRBD1 (6 bases). Germline V lookup: CDR1 SGHAT, CDR2 FQNNGV. CDR3 length: 17 amino acids. The V end was cut by 0 bases, the J end by 0 bases, with 12 bases between.

V usage is TRBV4-2 and J usage is TRBJ1-2; 7 nucleotides line up with TRBD1. With 4 bases clipped from V and 8 bases from J, the junction kept 13 bases outside the gene matches. The germline V gene has CDR1 LGHNA and CDR2 YNFKEQ. The CDR3 loop spans 15 amino acids. The CDR3 loop reads CASSPLQLDRKGYTF. CDR3 in DNA: TGTGCCAGCAGCCCTCTCCAACTGGACAGGAAAGGCTACACCTTC.

Comment on this clone: This CDR3 is also generated by other DNA sequences in the sample. This rearrangement joins TRBV29-1 to TRBJ2-7, with no clear D. This CDR3 region has 13 residues. Trimming shortened V by 6 bases and J by 0 bases, and 12 bases separated the two germline ends. Germline loops: CDR1 SQVTM, CDR2 ANQGSEA. The CDR3 spells CSVSPRSSYEQYF. CDR3 nucleotide sequence: TGCAGCGTATCCCCGAGGAGCTCCTACGAGCAGTACTTC.

This sequence joins TRBV14 and TRBJ2-5, with 11 bases matching TRBD1. This CDR3 contains 19 residues. V shed 0 bases, J shed 4 bases, and the junction held 13 bases outside the gene matches. The germline V gene encodes CDR1 SGHDN and CDR2 FVKESK. The CDR3, as DNA: TGTGCCAGCAGCCAAGATCAGAATGGGACAGGGGGTTTCAGAGAGACCCAGTACTTC. It codes for CASSQDQNGTGGFRETQYF.

V and J are TRBV6-1 and TRBJ2-6; the match to TRBD1 covers 8 bases. CDR1 is MNHNS and CDR2 is SASEGT in the germline V gene. The CDR3 runs 16 residues. J was trimmed by 1 base and V by 4 bases; bases with no gene match: 3. The CDR3 DNA follows: TGTGCCAGCAGTGGGACAGGGTATTCTGGGGCCAACGTCCTGACTTTC. This translates into CASSGTGYSGANVLTF.

The V and J genes are TRBV7-3 and TRBJ2-1; 7 bases are shared with TRBD2. J gave up 9 bases and V 3 bases, and 11 bases lay outside the gene matches. CDR1 and CDR2 (germline): SGHTA, FQGTGA. The CDR3 contains 15 residues. The CDR3 loop is CASSFWAGGRGEQFF. DNA for the CDR3: TGTGCCAGCAGCTTTTGGGCGGGCGGGAGAGGTGAGCAGTTCTTC.

The chain employs TRBV13 and TRBJ2-5, with no clear D. CDR3 length equals 15 residues. The V end was cut by 5 bases, the J end by 5 bases, with 18 bases between. CDR1 PRHDT and CDR2 FYEKMQ come from the germline V gene (reference sequence). The DNA for the CDR3 is TGTGCCAGCAGCACCCGTATCGAGACCCAGGAGACCCAGTACTTC. Residues: CASSTRIETQETQYF.